This entry lists 7 T cell receptor beta chains sequenced from one sample in a study of CD8 T cells in Susac syndrome. Random hexamers were used to reverse transcribe an amount of about 0.5 to 1 ug RNA. TCRdb reprocessed the immunoSEQ multiplex PCR reads via MiXCR and lists one record per CDR3 protein. The data contain about 240,000 distinct CDR3 sequences, about 96% of them singletons. The sequenced sample was CD4+ T cells from PBMCs. These receptors were obtained from a human donor with Susac syndrome.

The V call is TRBV25-1, the J call TRBJ2-7; 13 nucleotides match TRBD2. This CDR3 is 16 amino acids long. J was trimmed by 3 bases and V by 3 bases; bases with no gene match: 5. In germline, CDR1 is MGHDK, CDR2 SYGVNS. The CDR3 region is CASSDSGLAGNYEQYF. In DNA form, the CDR3 reads TGTGCCAGCAGTGACTCGGGACTAGCGGGGAACTACGAGCAGTACTTC.

The V call is TRBV6-1, the J call TRBJ2-7; tentatively, D is TRBD2 (5 bases). Germline assignment: CDR1 MNHNS and CDR2 SASEGT. The CDR3 runs to 16 residues. V lost 9 bases and J 3 bases, leaving 24 bases between the germline ends. The CDR3 sequence: CASELSGITDDYEQYF. In DNA, the CDR3 is TGTGCCAGTGAACTCTCCGGGATAACAGATGACTACGAGCAGTACTTC.

The chain joins TRBV27 to TRBJ2-1; D might be TRBD2 (5 bases). CDR1 is MNHEY and CDR2 is SMNVEV in the germline V gene (reference sequence). V was shortened by 3 bases and J by 4 bases, with 7 bases between the two germline ends. CDR3 length equals 13 residues. CDR3 residues: CASSFGGYNEQFF. The CDR3 nucleotides are TGTGCCAGCAGTTTTGGAGGTTACAATGAGCAGTTCTTC.

The gene calls are TRBV29-1 and TRBJ1-1; D not resolved. Germline CDR1 and CDR2: SQVTM and ANQGSEA. The V end lost 6 bases, the J end lost 1 base, and 12 bases lay between the germline ends. This CDR3 spans 13 amino acids. The CDR3 DNA reads as TGCAGCGTCCCGCCAGGCGGGAACACTGAAGCTTTCTTT. This translates into CSVPPGGNTEAFF.

CDR3 in DNA: TGCAGCGTCGTCAACACGGGGGTCACTGAAGCTTTCTTT. Its protein is CSVVNTGVTEAFF. V and J are TRBV29-1 and TRBJ1-1, with a weak D call TRBD1 (5 bases). V lost 6 bases, J lost 4 bases, and 15 bases lay in between. The CDR3 totals 13 residues. The germline V gene encodes CDR1 SQVTM and CDR2 ANQGSEA.

The V gene is TRBV29-1, the J gene TRBJ1-1; 8 bases line up with TRBD1. The CDR3 loop spans 13 amino acids. Germline CDR1 is SQVTM and CDR2 is ANQGSEA. J lost 4 bases, V lost 3 bases, and 4 bases had no gene match. CDR3 nucleotides: TGCAGCGTTGAGACACAGGGGGTCACTGAAGCTTTCTTT. The encoded protein is CSVETQGVTEAFF. The entire variable domain, with the rest obtained from reference TRBV29-1 and TRBJ1-1, is as follows: SAVISQKPSRDICQRGTSLTIQCQVDSQVTMMFWYRQQPGQSLTLIATANQGSEATYESGFVIDKFPISRPNLTFSTLTVSNMSPEDSSIYLCSVETQGVTEAFFGQGTRLTVV.

The chain is built from TRBV29-1 and TRBJ2-7; 7 bases align to TRBD2. The germline CDR1 and CDR2 sequences are SQVTM and ANQGSEA. V lost 4 bases to trimming and J lost 4 bases; unmatched junction nucleotides: 7. There are 13 residues in the CDR3. CDR3 protein: CSVVPSGSYEQYF. CDR3 DNA: TGCAGCGTTGTGCCTAGCGGTTCTTACGAGCAGTACTTC.